The clone carrying this T cell receptor beta chain was seen just once. Antigen: not known. This CDR3 is built from 15 residues. V lost 6 bases, J lost 4 bases, and 8 bases stayed unmatched. This record belongs to a study of CD8+CD57+ T cells in acquired aplastic anemia. Study background: An average of roughly 2.9 ug of DNA was obtained from sorted CD4+ and CD8+ cells.

Study outcomes and limitations: Patients and controls shared over 25 CD8+ CDR3 sequences, highly expressed in patients.

Genomic DNA templated the TCR beta VDJ and CDR3 profiling. TCRdb analysed the reads with MiXCR anew, one entry per CDR3 protein. The table includes about 210,000 distinct CDR3 sequences, around 63% detected once. The sequence derives from a human donor in good health. What was sequenced was sorted CD4+, CD8+, or CD8+CD57+ T cells (not recorded which) from PBMCs. This sequence joins TRBV12-3 or TRBV12-4 and TRBJ2-3, with 9 nucleotides matching TRBD2. CDR3 protein: CASSISGSSSDTQYF. As DNA, the CDR3 is TGTGCCAGCAGCATTAGCGGGAGCTCCTCAGATACGCAGTATTTT.